A single sample gave rise to the 26 T cell receptor beta chains below, sequenced in a study of cytomegalovirus exposure and HLA in healthy donors (dated by TCRdb to 2016 to 2017). The library was produced with the immunoSEQ multiplex PCR assay. This is the immuneACCESS table as TCRdb keeps it, with only in-frame sequences that have V and J called. A part of the clones is gone; compared with another copy, unresolved V genes explain less than half, and the rest is unexplained. A total of 150,000 to 200,000 clones appear in this sample, 70% to 90% of them only once. 2.5% to 3% of the sample comes from the top ten. The material sequenced was PBMCs. The source is a man younger than 35 in good health and CMV-seronegative.

The chain couples TRBV5-6 to TRBJ1-1; the D gene is possibly TRBD1 (6 bases). There are 15 residues in the CDR3. Trimming shortened V by 0 bases and J by 2 bases, and 11 bases separated the two germline ends. Germline loops: CDR1 SGHDT, CDR2 YYEEEE. CDR3 DNA: TGTGCCAGCAGCTTGGGTGACAGGTTAAACACTGAAGCTTTCTTT. Residues: CASSLGDRLNTEAFF.

The chain is built from TRBV6-5 and TRBJ1-1, with a weak D call TRBD1 (5 bases). The CDR3 contains 15 residues. Trimming shortened V by 2 bases and J by 4 bases, and 14 bases separated the two germline ends. Germline-derived CDR1 and CDR2 are MNHEY and SVGAGI. The CDR3, as DNA: TGTGCCAGCAGTTACGTGGGAAGGGGCGGCACTGAAGCTTTCTTT. It translates to CASSYVGRGGTEAFF.

The rearrangement links TRBV4-1 to TRBJ1-5, with D possibly being TRBD1 (6 bases). The germline CDR1 and CDR2 sequences are MGHRA and YSYEKL. The V end was cut by 0 bases, the J end by 4 bases, with 13 bases between. This CDR3 contains 16 residues. CDR3 DNA: TGCGCCAGCAGCCAAGAGGGGGGGGGCCCAAATCAGCCCCAGCATTTT. It encodes CASSQEGGGPNQPQHF.

This chain joins TRBV18 and TRBJ1-6; D is unclear. Trimming removed 2 bases from V and 7 bases from J, with 6 bases in between. Germline assignment: CDR1 KGHSH and CDR2 LQKENI. This CDR3 comprises 13 residues. CDR3 sequence reads: CASSPSENSPLHF. The CDR3, as DNA: TGTGCCAGCTCACCATCTGAGAATTCACCCCTCCACTTT.

J is TRBJ1-6 and V is TRBV2, with TRBD1 matching 7 bases. Germline V gene data show CDR1 as SNHLY and CDR2 as FYNNEI. This CDR3 has 13 amino acids. V gave up 11 bases and J gave up 6 bases; unmatched junction bases: 7. The chain's CDR3 is CAGVGDSNSPLHF. The CDR3 DNA reads as TGTGCCGGGGTCGGGGACAGTAATTCACCCCTCCACTTT.

V usage is TRBV7-2 and J usage is TRBJ1-1; a weak D match, TRBD1 (5 bases). The CDR3 totals 15 residues. The V and J ends lost 0 bases and 1 base respectively, with 9 bases between them. Germline V gene data show CDR1 as SGHTA and CDR2 as FQGNSA. The chain's CDR3 is CASSLARTPNTEAFF. The CDR3, as DNA: TGTGCCAGCAGCTTAGCTAGGACACCGAACACTGAAGCTTTCTTT.

The chain joins TRBV5-6 to TRBJ2-7; D is undetermined. The CDR3 sequence is 12 residues long. V lost 3 bases and J 0 bases, leaving 4 bases between the germline ends. Germline-derived CDR1 and CDR2 are SGHDT and YYEEEE. The CDR3 coding sequence is TGTGCCAGCAGCTCGAGCTCCTACGAGCAGTACTTC. Translating gives CASSSSSYEQYF.

The chain links TRBV6-1 to TRBJ2-1, with D possibly being TRBD1 (5 bases). V lost 2 bases and J 0 bases, leaving 8 bases between the germline ends. The germline V gene encodes CDR1 MNHNS and CDR2 SASEGT. There are 15 residues in the CDR3. In nucleotides, the CDR3 is TGTGCCAGCAGTGAATCAGGGTCCTCCTACAATGAGCAGTTCTTC. The encoded protein is CASSESGSSYNEQFF.

The rearrangement joins TRBV27 to TRBJ2-6; no clear D. There are 14 residues in the CDR3. CDR1 is MNHEY and CDR2 is SMNVEV in the germline V gene (reference sequence). With 6 bases removed from V and 0 bases from J, the gap between germline ends came to 6 bases. Written as DNA, the CDR3 is TGTGCCAGCAGACACAACTCTGGGGCCAACGTCCTGACTTTC. Amino acids: CASRHNSGANVLTF.

The chain employs TRBV6-1 and TRBJ1-2, with D perhaps matching TRBD1 (6 bases). V shed 3 bases and J shed 2 bases, with 10 bases lying between them. Germline-derived CDR1 and CDR2 are MNHNS and SASEGT. The CDR3 has 14 residues. The CDR3 spells CASSDHRVNYGYTF. In DNA, the CDR3 is TGTGCCAGCAGTGACCACAGGGTAAACTATGGCTACACCTTC.

The chain is built from TRBV19 and TRBJ2-6; perhaps TRBD2 as D (5 bases). Trimming shortened V by 8 bases and J by 2 bases, and 13 bases separated the two germline ends. The CDR3 totals 15 residues. CDR1 LNHDA and CDR2 SQIVND come from the germline V gene (reference sequence). CDR3 nucleotides: TGTGCCAGTTTGTATCCCGGGACTGGGGCCAACGTCCTGACTTTC. Its protein product is CASLYPGTGANVLTF.

This chain joins TRBV19 and TRBJ1-5, with 9 bases that match TRBD1. Germline V CDR1 and CDR2: LNHDA, SQIVND (reference sequence). Trimming cost V 5 bases and J 6 bases; bases outside gene matches: 11. CDR3 length: 16 amino acids. CDR3 sequence: CASSRYHRGLGQPQHF. In DNA, the CDR3 is TGTGCCAGTAGTCGGTATCACAGGGGGCTAGGTCAGCCCCAGCATTTT.

The J gene is TRBJ2-1, the V gene TRBV4-2, with 13 bases fitting TRBD2. CDR1 and CDR2 (germline): LGHNA, YNFKEQ. CDR3 size: 16 residues. Losses at the gene ends were 4 bases for V and 8 bases for J; bases not matched to a gene: 8. The CDR3 DNA follows: TGTGCCAGCAGCCCCGAAGTACTAGCGGGGGGGTATGAGCAGTTCTTC. It yields the protein CASSPEVLAGGYEQFF.

This sequence joins TRBV9 and TRBJ2-3, with TRBD2 matching over 9 bases. Per germline, CDR1 SGDLS and CDR2 YYNGEE. This CDR3 has 14 residues. After removal of 3 bases from V and 6 bases from J, the junction contained 5 bases not matched to a gene. The CDR3 DNA reads TGTGCCAGCAGCGGGGGGAGCGGGAGGGATACGCAGTATTTT. It yields the protein CASSGGSGRDTQYF.

The chain uses TRBV2 and TRBJ1-1, with 10 positions matching TRBD1. V shed 4 bases, J shed 10 bases, and the junction held 0 bases outside the gene matches. Germline V gene data show CDR1 as SNHLY and CDR2 as FYNNEI. The CDR3 has 11 amino acids. CDR3: CASSGTGGAFF. The CDR3 region has the DNA TGTGCCAGCAGTGGGACAGGGGGAGCTTTCTTT. Together with reference TRBV2 and TRBJ1-1, the CDR3 gives the full variable domain: EPEVTQTPSHQVTQMGQEVILRCVPISNHLYFYWYRQILGQKVEFLVSFYNNEISEKSEIFDDQFSVERPDGSNFTLKIRSTKLEDSAMYFCASSGTGGAFFGQGTRLTVV.

The rearrangement joins TRBV6-5 to TRBJ2-3; the D gene is possibly TRBD2 (6 bases). V shed 5 bases and J shed 3 bases, with 12 bases lying between them. There are 14 residues in the CDR3. Looked up from germline, CDR1 is MNHEY and CDR2 is SVGAGI. In nucleotides, the CDR3 is TGTGCCAGCAGTAACCGACTAGAAACAGATACGCAGTATTTT. It codes for CASSNRLETDTQYF.

The chain couples TRBV28 to TRBJ2-3, with TRBD1 matching 7 bases. CDR1 is MDHEN and CDR2 is SYDVKM in the germline V gene. J was trimmed by 4 bases and V by 4 bases; bases with no gene match: 14. This CDR3 comprises 17 residues. The CDR3 sequence: CASSSMFRTGSPDTQYF. The CDR3 coding sequence is TGTGCCAGCAGTTCCATGTTTAGGACAGGCTCCCCAGATACGCAGTATTTT.

The chain is built from TRBV27 and TRBJ2-7; 10 positions agree with TRBD1. This CDR3 spans 14 amino acids. With 4 bases clipped from V and 7 bases from J, the junction kept 7 bases outside the gene matches. Germline assignment: CDR1 MNHEY and CDR2 SMNVEV (reference sequence). CDR3 residues: CASSSGQGVREQYV. For the CDR3, the DNA is TGTGCCAGCAGTTCCGGACAGGGGGTGAGGGAGCAGTACGTC.

The chain carries TRBV5-1 and TRBJ2-5; TRBD1 aligns across 7 bases. Germline CDR1 and CDR2: SGHRS and YFSETQ. J lost 4 bases, V lost 8 bases, and 8 bases had no gene match. This CDR3 comprises 13 residues. CDR3 nucleotide sequence: TGCGCCAGGAACCGGGACAGCGTAGAGACCCAGTACTTC. Translated: CARNRDSVETQYF. Using reference TRBV5-1 and TRBJ2-5 for the parts outside the CDR3, the full variable domain is KAGVTQTPRYLIKTRGQQVTLSCSPISGHRSVSWYQQTPGQGLQFLFEYFSETQRNKGNFPGRFSGRQFSNSRSEMNVSTLELGDSALYLCARNRDSVETQYFGPGTRLLVL.

The J gene is TRBJ2-3, the V gene TRBV5-6; tentatively, D is TRBD2 (7 bases). Germline CDR1 is SGHDT and CDR2 is YYEEEE. V shed 0 bases and J shed 8 bases, with 16 bases lying between them. CDR3 size: 15 residues. The DNA for the CDR3 is TGTGCCAGCAGCTTGGAAGCCCGGGGAGGGGGTACGCAGTATTTT. Its protein product is CASSLEARGGGTQYF. Full variable domain (outside the CDR3, taken from reference TRBV5-6 and TRBJ2-3): DAGVTQSPTHLIKTRGQQVTLRCSPKSGHDTVSWYQQALGQGPQFIFQYYEEEERQRGNFPDRFSGHQFPNYSSELNVNALLLGDSALYLCASSLEARGGGTQYFGPGTRLTVL.

The chain is built from TRBV29-1 and TRBJ1-2; D not certain. The CDR3 length is 14 residues. Trimming pared 2 bases from V and 5 bases from J, leaving 15 bases between. The germline V gene has CDR1 SQVTM and CDR2 ANQGSEA. CDR3 amino acids: CSVEYSGVKYGYTF. The CDR3 region has the DNA TGCAGCGTTGAATACTCGGGAGTGAAGTATGGCTACACCTTC.

V is TRBV4-1 and J is TRBJ2-2; 13 bases line up with TRBD2. Germline values: CDR1 MGHRA, CDR2 YSYEKL. V shed 4 bases, J shed 6 bases, and the junction held 8 bases outside the gene matches. The CDR3 contains 17 residues. The CDR3 spells CASSRGTSGGAAGELFF. The CDR3, as DNA: TGCGCCAGCAGCCGAGGTACTAGCGGGGGGGCCGCCGGGGAGCTGTTTTTT.

The chain is built from TRBV27 and TRBJ2-7; 8 bases match TRBD2. The CDR3 extends over 15 amino acids. The V gene's germline CDR1 is MNHEY and CDR2 SMNVEV (reference sequence). Trimming removed 0 bases from V and 6 bases from J; junction bases left unmatched: 7. CDR3 amino acids: CASSLSGGGYGEQYF. The DNA of the CDR3 is TGTGCCAGCAGTTTATCCGGGGGGGGGTATGGCGAGCAGTACTTC.

The chain is built from TRBV5-4 and TRBJ2-3; 13 bases are a match to TRBD2. CDR1 and CDR2 (germline): SGHNT, YYREEE (reference sequence). V trimming: 5 bases; J trimming: 5 bases; junction bases outside the gene matches: 5. The CDR3 loop spans 15 amino acids. CDR3 coding DNA: TGTGCCAGCAGGGAGACTAGCGGGGGGAAAGATACGCAGTATTTT. Translated: CASRETSGGKDTQYF.

The CDR3 sequence: CASREGAPYNSPLHF. The DNA of the CDR3 is TGTGCCAGTAGGGAGGGGGCTCCCTATAATTCACCCCTCCACTTT. The rearrangement links TRBV19 to TRBJ1-6; 7 positions match TRBD1. CDR3 length: 15 amino acids. V gave up 6 bases and J gave up 2 bases; unmatched junction bases: 4. CDR1 and CDR2 (germline): LNHDA, SQIVND (reference sequence). The entire variable domain, with the rest obtained from reference TRBV19 and TRBJ1-6, is as follows: DGGITQSPKYLFRKEGQNVTLSCEQNLNHDAMYWYRQDPGQGLRLIYYSQIVNDFQKGDIAEGYSVSREKKESFPLTVTSAQKNPTAFYLCASREGAPYNSPLHFGNGTRLTVT.

V usage is TRBV10-1 and J usage is TRBJ2-1, with unresolved D. The germline V gene has CDR1 WNHNN and CDR2 SYGVQD (reference sequence). The CDR3 is 13 amino acids. V dropped 4 bases and J dropped 7 bases, with 11 bases sitting between them. CDR3 DNA sequence: TGCGCCAGCAGTGCTGGGCCCGCTAATGAGCAGTTCTTC. It is translated as CASSAGPANEQFF.